Below are 27 T cell receptor beta chains sequenced from a single sample in a study of T cell repertoires in cytomegalovirus infection. TCRdb fed the reads into MiXCR, producing one record per CDR3 protein. The table records approximately 750,000 distinct CDR3 sequences, roughly 36% of them present only once. The sequenced material came from PBMCs. The source of these receptors is a human donor in good health (CMV status not recorded). Some clones in this sample may be carry-over from other donors' samples.

This clonotype showed up many times. J is TRBJ2-7 and V is TRBV7-2; D call uncertain. Looked up from germline, CDR1 is SGHTA and CDR2 is FQGNSA. The germline V and J ends were trimmed by 2 bases and 4 bases, with 9 bases remaining between them. The CDR3 covers 13 residues. The CDR3 bases are TGTGCCAGCAGCTTAACTCAGGCGTACGAGCAGTACTTC. Residues: CASSLTQAYEQYF.

Of note for this clonotype: The CDR3 carries no conserved terminal phenylalanine or tryptophan, so it likely arises from a read error. The genes are TRBV7-2 and TRBJ2-5; no definite D call. Germline V gene sequence: CDR1 SGHTA, CDR2 FQGNSA. CDR3 length: 13 residues. V was cut by 4 bases and J by 1 base, with 7 bases left in between. CDR3 nucleotides: TGTGCCAGCAGCTCGCCGGGCCAAGAGACCCAGTACTTA. The encoded protein is CASSSPGQETQYL.

This clonotype was recorded at least ten times. The V call is TRBV7-2, the J call TRBJ2-7; D call uncertain. The length of the CDR3 is 14 residues. In germline, CDR1 is SGHTA, CDR2 FQGNSA. V was cut by 1 base and J by 0 bases, with 7 bases left in between. This chain's CDR3 is CASSLDQTSYEQYF. CDR3 coding DNA: TGTGCCAGCAGCTTAGACCAGACCTCCTACGAGCAGTACTTC.

This clonotype showed up just a few times. CDR3 residues: CASSWTSGPYEQYF. In DNA, the CDR3 is TGTGCCAGCAGTTGGACTAGCGGCCCCTACGAGCAGTACTTC. This chain uses TRBV28 with TRBJ2-7, with TRBD2 matching 10 bases. The trim removed 4 bases at V and 2 bases at J, leaving 2 bases unmatched. The CDR3 spans 14 residues. Germline V lookup: CDR1 MDHEN, CDR2 SYDVKM.

This clonotype was counted only a few times. J is TRBJ1-1 and V is TRBV19, with D maybe TRBD1 (5 bases). The V gene's germline CDR1 is LNHDA and CDR2 SQIVND (reference sequence). Trimming stripped 9 bases from V and 5 bases from J, with 22 bases between. CDR3 length equals 15 residues. The CDR3 loop is CASRQIGDIGTEAFF. The DNA of the CDR3 is TGTGCCAGCAGACAGATTGGGGATATTGGGACTGAAGCTTTCTTT.

This clonotype was observed a few times. This chain joins TRBV7-2 and TRBJ2-5; D call uncertain. CDR1 is SGHTA and CDR2 is FQGNSA in the germline V gene. V was clipped by 5 bases and J by 6 bases, with 7 bases between them. CDR3 length: 11 residues. CDR3 residues: CASSAFKTQYF. The CDR3 coding sequence is TGTGCCAGCAGCGCCTTTAAGACCCAGTACTTC.

The chain uses TRBV11-2 and TRBJ2-3; a weak D match, TRBD2 (6 bases). This CDR3 contains 16 residues. V was shortened by 4 bases and J by 4 bases, with 18 bases between the two germline ends. In germline, CDR1 is SGHAT, CDR2 FQNNGV. This CDR3 reads CASSWRGTSAADTQYF. The CDR3 DNA is TGTGCCAGCAGCTGGCGGGGCACCTCTGCGGCAGATACGCAGTATTTT.

This clonotype has ten or more counts. This chain uses TRBV7-8 with TRBJ2-3; 15 positions agree with TRBD2. CDR1 is SGHVS, CDR2 FQNEAQ, per germline. The CDR3 has 16 residues. Losses at the gene ends were 5 bases for V and 6 bases for J; bases not matched to a gene: 6. The CDR3 DNA sequence: TGTGCCAGCAGCCCCGGACTAGCGGGGGGGCACGATACGCAGTATTTT. Residues: CASSPGLAGGHDTQYF.

This clonotype showed up just a few times. The chain uses TRBV2 and TRBJ1-1; TRBD1 matches 9 bases. This CDR3 has 16 amino acids. J gave up 5 bases and V 7 bases, and 14 bases lay outside the gene matches. CDR1 is SNHLY, CDR2 FYNNEI, per germline. This chain's CDR3 is CASTRVDDRGSTEAFF. In DNA, the CDR3 is TGTGCCAGCACCAGGGTTGACGACAGGGGGTCGACTGAAGCTTTCTTT.

This clonotype was detected only a few times. The chain links TRBV28 to TRBJ2-7, with D hard to call. The germline V and J ends were trimmed by 5 bases and 4 bases, with 15 bases remaining between them. CDR3 size: 14 residues. The germline gives CDR1 MDHEN, CDR2 SYDVKM. The CDR3 loop reads CASSPLGEAYEQYF. The CDR3 coding sequence is TGTGCCAGCAGTCCCCTCGGCGAGGCGTACGAGCAGTACTTC.

A remark on this clonotype: The junction departs from germline at one end; a sequencing error may be responsible. The J gene is TRBJ1-1, the V gene TRBV19; possibly TRBD1 for D (5 bases). The CDR3 is made up of 12 amino acids. Germline CDR1 LNHDA, CDR2 SQIVND (reference sequence). CDR3 residues: CASSNQGGKQDF. The CDR3 DNA reads TGTGCCAGTAGTAACCAGGGAGGCAAGCAAGACTTT.

To note about this clonotype: A read error may produce the germline difference seen at one junction end. The chain joins TRBV28 to TRBJ1-1; D is unresolved. CDR3 length: 14 amino acids. Germline CDR1 is MDHEN and CDR2 is SYDVKM. CDR3 in amino acids: CTSSLANMNTEAFF. The DNA of the CDR3 is TGTACCAGCAGTTTAGCAAACATGAACACTGAAGCTTTCTTT. The entire variable domain, with the rest obtained from reference TRBV28 and TRBJ1-1, is as follows: DVKVTQSSRYLVKRTGEKVFLECVQDMDHENMFWYRQDPGLGLRLIYFSYDVKMKEKGDIPEGYSVSREKKERFSLILESASTNQTSMYLCTSSLANMNTEAFFGQGTRLTVV.

This clonotype was counted a few times. The CDR3 DNA reads TGCGCCAGCAGCGTCCAGCCCACGAACACCGGGGAGCTGTTTTTT. Its translation: CASSVQPTNTGELFF. J is TRBJ2-2 and V is TRBV5-1, with D unclear. CDR1 SGHRS and CDR2 YFSETQ come from the germline V gene. This CDR3 has 15 amino acids. Trimming took 4 bases from V and 0 from J, leaving 10 bases between them.

This clonotype was counted a few times. This chain links TRBV4-1 with TRBJ1-2; no clear D. Trimming shortened V by 0 bases and J by 6 bases, and 5 bases separated the two germline ends. The CDR3 runs to 12 residues. Germline V gives CDR1 MGHRA, CDR2 YSYEKL. CDR3 amino acids: CASSQDPHGYTF. The CDR3 DNA is TGCGCCAGCAGCCAAGATCCGCATGGCTACACCTTC.

The chain recombines TRBV3-1 with TRBJ2-1; 11 bases match TRBD2. Trimming at V came to 4 bases and at J to 7 bases, leaving 9 bases not matched to a gene. The CDR3 runs to 16 residues. Germline CDR1 LGHDT, CDR2 YNNKEL (reference sequence). For the CDR3, the DNA is TGTGCCAGCAGCCGTATTACTAGCGGGGGTGGGAATGAGCAGTTCTTC. Amino acid sequence: CASSRITSGGGNEQFF.

Many counts were recorded for this clonotype. V and J are TRBV28 and TRBJ1-2; D unclear. The CDR3 spans 12 residues. Trimming pared 4 bases from V and 8 bases from J, leaving 11 bases between. Germline CDR1 and CDR2: MDHEN and SYDVKM. The CDR3 DNA reads TGTGCCAGCAGTTCTGGAAAGAGAGGCTACACCTTC. Translating gives CASSSGKRGYTF.

Comment on this clonotype: A junction boundary mismatches the germline segment, possibly from a read error. This rearrangement joins TRBV28 to TRBJ2-7, with D perhaps matching TRBD1 (6 bases). The CDR3 has 15 amino acids. The germline CDR1 and CDR2 sequences are MDHEN and SYDVKM. The CDR3 DNA is TGTTCCAGCAGCCTTGGACAGCTAAGTATCTACGAGCAGTACTTC. It specifies CSSSLGQLSIYEQYF.

The V and J genes are TRBV28 and TRBJ2-7; 8 bases agree with TRBD2. This CDR3 is built from 16 residues. Germline CDR1 and CDR2: MDHEN and SYDVKM. With V trimmed by 3 bases and J by 2 bases, 9 bases remained unmatched. The CDR3 is CASSLGREGRTYEQYF. DNA of the CDR3: TGTGCCAGCAGTTTGGGACGGGAGGGCCGCACCTACGAGCAGTACTTC.

In its sample, this clonotype was seen a few times. The chain combines TRBV19 with TRBJ2-5; D might be TRBD1 (5 bases). Trimming shortened V by 5 bases and J by 2 bases, and 12 bases separated the two germline ends. Per germline, CDR1 LNHDA and CDR2 SQIVND (reference sequence). CDR3 length: 14 residues. The CDR3 nucleotides read TGTGCCAGTAGTGAAGACAGAAATCAAGAGACCCAGTACTTC. This gives the protein CASSEDRNQETQYF.

V is TRBV6-2 or TRBV6-3 and J is TRBJ2-7; D is unresolved. The CDR3 totals 16 residues. The germline V and J ends were trimmed by 3 bases and 3 bases, with 18 bases remaining between them. Germline values: CDR1 MNHEY, CDR2 SVGEGT. CDR3 nucleotide sequence: TGTGCCAGCAGTTATGGATCCTATAGGCCGAACTACGAGCAGTACTTC. Its translation: CASSYGSYRPNYEQYF.

Turning to this clonotype: A read error is possible here, since a much larger clone lies one base away. The chain has TRBV19 and TRBJ2-7; TRBD1 matches 9 bases. V was clipped by 10 bases and J by 0 bases; unmatched bases: 13. This CDR3 is built from 16 residues. CDR1 and CDR2 (germline): LNHDA, SQIVND (reference sequence). The CDR3 coding sequence is TGTGCCATTAGACGAAAAACGGGACAGGGCTCCTACGAGCAGTACTTC. Amino acids: CAIRRKTGQGSYEQYF.

The chain recombines TRBV2 with TRBJ2-7, with 9 bases matching TRBD1. CDR3 length: 14 residues. V dropped 10 bases and J dropped 7; count of bases not matched to a gene: 14. CDR1 and CDR2 from the germline V gene are SNHLY and FYNNEI. DNA for the CDR3: TGTGCCACCACAACCCTCGCCGGGACAGGGGAGCAGTACTTC. This codes for CATTTLAGTGEQYF.

V gene TRBV2 combines with J gene TRBJ2-3; 10 bases map to TRBD2. Germline CDR1 and CDR2: SNHLY and FYNNEI. The CDR3 has 16 amino acids. The V and J ends lost 2 bases and 0 bases, in that order; junction bases with no gene match: 2. CDR3 amino acids: CASSELAGVSTDTQYF. CDR3 nucleotides: TGTGCCAGCAGTGAACTAGCGGGGGTTAGCACAGATACGCAGTATTTT.

This clonotype was counted between two and nine times. The V call is TRBV28, the J call TRBJ1-1; D unresolved. CDR3 length equals 11 residues. Trimming removed 7 bases from V and 5 bases from J, with 8 bases in between. Germline V gene data show CDR1 as MDHEN and CDR2 as SYDVKM. The CDR3 reads CASIQKTEAFF. CDR3 coding DNA: TGTGCCAGCATCCAAAAAACTGAAGCTTTCTTT.

The chain links TRBV24-1 to TRBJ1-5; D is unresolved. With 2 bases removed from V and 5 bases from J, the gap between germline ends came to 6 bases. In germline, CDR1 is KGHDR, CDR2 SFDVKD. The CDR3 totals 13 residues. This CDR3 is CATSDSRHQPQHF. The DNA of the CDR3 is TGTGCCACCAGTGATTCCCGGCATCAGCCCCAGCATTTT.

Notes on this clonotype: This is likely a read error, given that the CDR3 carries no conserved phenylalanine or tryptophan at its end. The CDR3 bases are TGTGCCAGCAGCGGGGGAAGCTCCTACAATGAGCAGTTCTTA. Its translation is CASSGGSSYNEQFL. The chain recombines TRBV5-6 with TRBJ2-1; D possibly matches TRBD1 or TRBD2 (5 bases each). V lost 4 bases to trimming and J lost 0 bases, with 8 bases between them. The CDR3 length is 14 residues. Germline V gene data show CDR1 as SGHDT and CDR2 as YYEEEE.

J is TRBJ1-1 and V is TRBV20-1; TRBD1 might be the D (6 bases). The germline V gene has CDR1 DFQATT and CDR2 SNEGSKA (reference sequence). V gave up 6 bases and J gave up 2 bases, with 19 bases separating them. The CDR3 has 15 amino acids. The CDR3 sequence is CSAGAPLRGNTEAFF. The DNA for the CDR3 is TGCAGTGCAGGGGCCCCACTCAGGGGAAACACTGAAGCTTTCTTT.